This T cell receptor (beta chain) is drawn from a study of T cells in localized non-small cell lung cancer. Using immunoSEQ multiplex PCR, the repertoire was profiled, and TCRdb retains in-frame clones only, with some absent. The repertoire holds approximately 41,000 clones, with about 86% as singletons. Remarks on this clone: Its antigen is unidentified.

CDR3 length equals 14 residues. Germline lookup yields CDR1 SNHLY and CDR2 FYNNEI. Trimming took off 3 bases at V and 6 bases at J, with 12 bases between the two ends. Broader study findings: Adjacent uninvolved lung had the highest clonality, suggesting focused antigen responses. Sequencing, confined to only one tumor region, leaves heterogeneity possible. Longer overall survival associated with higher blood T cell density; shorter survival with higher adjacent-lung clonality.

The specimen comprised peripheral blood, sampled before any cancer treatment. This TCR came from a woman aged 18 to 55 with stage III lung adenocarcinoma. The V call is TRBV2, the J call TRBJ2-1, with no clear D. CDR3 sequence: CASSELALSNEQFF. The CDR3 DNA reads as TGTGCCAGCAGTGAGCTGGCCCTCTCCAATGAGCAGTTCTTC.